This T cell receptor (beta chain) originates from a study of CXCR3-negative and CXCR3-positive naive CD8 T cells. Identification of naive CD8+ T cells rested on CD45RO-CCR7+CD27+CD95- status. Germline CDR1 MGHRA, CDR2 YSYEKL. CDR3 size: 16 residues. cDNA libraries for TRB were generated by 5' RACE incorporating UMI labels. TCRdb derives one entry per CDR3 protein from the 5' RACE reads, leaving out DNA. The sample holds tens of thousands of distinct CDR3 sequences. Study observations and caveats: Against CXCR3-negative naive cells, CXCR3-positive naive cells showed more hydrophobic TRB CDR3s.

Note on this clonotype: The antigen is unknown.

This TCR was recovered from a human donor in good health. Some clones in this sample may be carry-over from other donors' samples. Sequencing used naive CXCR3+ CD8+ T cells from blood. The subset is: CD45RO-CCR7+CD27+CD95- naive CD8+ T cells expressing CXCR3 (TNR3+). The chain uses TRBV4-1 and TRBJ2-7; without DNA, the TCRdb call of TRBD1 cannot be checked. CDR3 loop: CASSQVGPSGSYEQYF.